The TCR beta chain described here comes from a study of Graves' ophthalmopathy and Graves' hyperthyroidism. The overall study: Stable hyperthyroidism was defined by absence of ophthalmopathy within 18 months of follow-up.

Study-level points and caveats: Most thyroid clonotypes with frequency above 0.001 were detected in blood too. Ophthalmopathy versus stable hyperthyroidism: 13-signature model gave 85% to 90% sensitivity, 81.08% specificity.

Germline loops: CDR1 LGHNA, CDR2 YNFKEQ. The trim removed 2 bases at V and 10 bases at J, leaving 7 bases unmatched. The CDR3 covers 15 residues. The study amplified TCR beta CDR3 regions using RNA transcripts. HTBI primers were employed in first-round RT-PCR, then a second-round multiplex PCR followed. Via MiXCR, TCRdb re-called the multiplex PCR reads, giving one row per CDR3 protein. The table has 580,000 or so distinct CDR3 sequences, about 35% seen once. This clonotype was observed a handful of times. Antigen: not known. Specimen: peripheral blood or thyroid tissue (not recorded which). This TCR derives from an adult man with Graves' hyperthyroidism. The rearrangement uses TRBV4-2 and TRBJ1-6, with TRBD1 matching over 8 bases. The CDR3 DNA is TGTGCCAGCAGCCAAATACAGGGGGTTCGATCACCCCTCCACTTT. Translated, it gives CASSQIQGVRSPLHF.